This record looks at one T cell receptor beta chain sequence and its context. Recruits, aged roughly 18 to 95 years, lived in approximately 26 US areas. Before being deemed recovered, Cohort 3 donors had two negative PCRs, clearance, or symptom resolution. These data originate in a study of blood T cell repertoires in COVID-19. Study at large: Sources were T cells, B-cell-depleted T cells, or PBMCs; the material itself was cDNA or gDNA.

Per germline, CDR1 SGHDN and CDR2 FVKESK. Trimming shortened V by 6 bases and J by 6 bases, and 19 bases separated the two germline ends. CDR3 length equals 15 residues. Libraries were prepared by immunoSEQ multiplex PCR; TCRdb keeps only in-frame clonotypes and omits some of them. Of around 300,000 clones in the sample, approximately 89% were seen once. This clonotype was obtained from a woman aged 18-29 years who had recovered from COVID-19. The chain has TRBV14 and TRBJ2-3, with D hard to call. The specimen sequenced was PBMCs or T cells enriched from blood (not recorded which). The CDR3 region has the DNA TGTGCCAGCAGTAGAATATGGCCAGGTCCGGATACGCAGTATTTT. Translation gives CASSRIWPGPDTQYF.